The present entry profiles one TCR beta chain with its context. Authors' methods: Quantification of nucleated cells was approximated via reference gene primer amplification. Sequencing used immunoSEQ multiplex PCR; TCRdb keeps in-frame clones, though not all of them. V and J calls and clone size are those listed in that table; D and trimming were worked out from the DNA. Here the sample spans 200,000 to 300,000 clones, nearly 85% being singletons. The entry originates in a study of blood T cell repertoires in COVID-19. The overall study: T cells, B-cell-depleted T cells, or PBMCs supplied cDNA or gDNA.

This CDR3 region has 14 residues. V was clipped by 6 bases and J by 10 bases; unmatched bases: 9. Germline V lookup: CDR1 LNHDA, CDR2 SQIVND (reference sequence). What was sequenced was peripheral blood. The chain recombines TRBV19 with TRBJ2-1, with 10 positions matching TRBD2. This TCR was sampled from a human donor in a cohort sampled during active COVID-19. This CDR3 is CASREREGLREQFF. CDR3 in DNA: TGTGCCAGTAGGGAGCGGGAGGGCCTCAGAGAGCAGTTCTTC.